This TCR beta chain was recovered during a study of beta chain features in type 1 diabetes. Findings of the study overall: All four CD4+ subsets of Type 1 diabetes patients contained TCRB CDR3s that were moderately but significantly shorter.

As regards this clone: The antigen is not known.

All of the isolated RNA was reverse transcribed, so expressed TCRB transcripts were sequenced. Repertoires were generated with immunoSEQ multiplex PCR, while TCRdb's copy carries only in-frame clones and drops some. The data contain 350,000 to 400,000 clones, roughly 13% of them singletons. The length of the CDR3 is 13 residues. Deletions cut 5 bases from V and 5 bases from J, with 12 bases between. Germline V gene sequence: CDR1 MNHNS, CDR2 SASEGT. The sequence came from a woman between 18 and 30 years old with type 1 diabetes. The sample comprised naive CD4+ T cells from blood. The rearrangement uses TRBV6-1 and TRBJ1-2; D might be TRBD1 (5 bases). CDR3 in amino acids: CASSRGGGYGYTF. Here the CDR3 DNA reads TGTGCCAGCAGTAGGGGCGGAGGGTATGGCTACACCTTC.